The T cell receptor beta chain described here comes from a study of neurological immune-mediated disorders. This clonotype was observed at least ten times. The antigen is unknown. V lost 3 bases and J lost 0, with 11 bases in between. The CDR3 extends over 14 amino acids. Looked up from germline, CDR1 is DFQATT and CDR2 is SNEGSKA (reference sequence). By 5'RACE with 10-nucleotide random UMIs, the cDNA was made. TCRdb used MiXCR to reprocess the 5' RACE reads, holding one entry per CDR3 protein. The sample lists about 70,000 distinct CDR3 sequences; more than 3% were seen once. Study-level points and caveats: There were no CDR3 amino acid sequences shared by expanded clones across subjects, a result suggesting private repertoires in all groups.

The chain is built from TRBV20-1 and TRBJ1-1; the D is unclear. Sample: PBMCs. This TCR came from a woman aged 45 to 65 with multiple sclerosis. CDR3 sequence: CSARKGNMNTEAFF. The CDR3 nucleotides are TGCAGTGCTAGGAAAGGGAATATGAACACTGAAGCTTTCTTT.